This T cell receptor (beta chain) stems from a study of blood T cell repertoires in COVID-19. For the study at large: COVID-19 samples collected from the United States, Italy and Spain covered acute and convalescent phases. The analysed material was cDNA or gDNA that came from T cells, B-cell-depleted T cells, or PBMCs.

In the source study's methods: Cell counts per sample came from amplifying reference gene primers. The table came from immunoSEQ multiplex PCR; TCRdb's copy has only in-frame clones and leaves some out. V and J calls and clone size follow that table, whereas D and trimming were derived from the DNA. The sample lists under 70,000 clones, around 85% occurring once. In germline, CDR1 is LNHDA, CDR2 SQIVND (reference sequence). This CDR3 is built from 15 residues. V lost 3 bases, J lost 1 base, and 12 bases lay in between. The rearrangement uses TRBV19 and TRBJ1-1; D is possibly TRBD1 (6 bases). The clonotype was recovered from a man aged 55 to 70 with acute or convalescent COVID-19. The sample was peripheral blood. Here the CDR3 DNA reads TGTGCCAGTAGTATCCGTCAGGGGTGGAACACTGAAGCTTTCTTT. It is translated as CASSIRQGWNTEAFF.